Listed below are T cell receptor beta chains from one sample, sequenced in a study of blood T cells in healthy people across ages. Each CDR3 protein is one row after TCRdb ran MiXCR on the 5' RACE reads. Here the sample spans some 1.5 million distinct CDR3 sequences, approximately 42% being singletons. Material: blood. The receptor set was obtained from a woman aged 18-29 years in good health. Both conserved end residues are part of each CDR3. Fields, in order: D gene, clone size, V gene, J gene, CDR3 protein, CDR3 DNA. The D gene is left open where the match is weak. A clone size is listed for some rows: how often the clone was seen (once, few, many), or a class if it is expanded.

NA,NA,TRBV7-8,TRBJ1-5,CASSVGGRNGNQPQHF,TGTGCCAGCAGCGTAGGGGGGAGAAACGGGAATCAGCCCCAGCATTTT
TRBD1,NA,TRBV27,TRBJ2-1,CASSSSGQGFDEQFF,TGTGCCAGCAGTTCCTCCGGACAGGGATTCGATGAGCAGTTCTTC
NA,NA,TRBV3-1,TRBJ1-1,CASSQEAGMNTEAFF,TGTGCCAGCAGCCAAGAAGCGGGAATGAACACTGAAGCTTTCTTT
NA,NA,TRBV5-1,TRBJ2-1,CASSLEGYKEQFF,TGCGCCAGCAGCTTGGAAGGATACAAGGAGCAGTTCTTC
TRBD1,NA,TRBV5-6,TRBJ2-5,CASSFPGTGITMQYF,TGTGCCAGCAGCTTCCCCGGGACAGGTATTACGATGCAGTACTTC
NA,NA,TRBV2,TRBJ2-1,CASQDVTPYNEQFF,TGTGCCAGCCAGGATGTCACCCCCTACAATGAGCAGTTCTTC
NA,many,TRBV3-1,TRBJ2-3,CASRLGGTDTQYF,TGTGCCAGCAGGTTAGGTGGCACAGATACGCAGTATTTT
TRBD2,NA,TRBV27,TRBJ2-1,CASNPGTSGAGEQFF,TGTGCCAGCAATCCCGGGACTAGCGGGGCGGGTGAGCAGTTCTTC
NA,few,TRBV7-9,TRBJ2-3,CASALTSGAQADTQYF,TGTGCCAGCGCATTGACGTCCGGGGCTCAGGCAGATACGCAGTATTTT
NA,few,TRBV24-1,TRBJ1-5,CATSDVSNQPQHF,TGTGCCACCAGTGATGTGAGCAATCAGCCCCAGCATTTT
NA,NA,TRBV4-2,TRBJ2-3,CASRPQGIGTDTQYF,TGTGCCAGCAGGCCCCAGGGGATCGGTACAGATACGCAGTATTTT
TRBD1,NA,TRBV18,TRBJ2-7,CASSPGDREYEQYF,TGTGCCAGCTCACCTGGGGACAGAGAATACGAGCAGTACTTC
NA,NA,TRBV9,TRBJ1-1,CATQPAPSRTPNTEAFF,TGTGCAACTCAGCCGGCACCATCTCGGACCCCGAACACTGAAGCTTTCTTT
TRBD2,NA,TRBV29-1,TRBJ2-5,CSVGIASGRVIGETQYF,TGCAGCGTTGGTATTGCTAGCGGGAGGGTTATTGGAGAGACCCAGTACTTC
NA,few,TRBV6-2/TRBV6-3,TRBJ2-7,CASSYGSLEQYF,TGTGCCAGCAGTTACGGTTCGCTCGAGCAGTACTTC
TRBD1,few,TRBV4-1,TRBJ1-2,CASSQRTGGGYTF,TGCGCCAGCAGCCAACGGACAGGGGGCGGCTACACCTTC
NA,few,TRBV4-1,TRBJ2-3,CASSLTHPGSTDTQYF,TGCGCCAGCAGCCTAACTCACCCGGGAAGTACAGATACGCAGTATTTT
TRBD1,few,TRBV6-1,TRBJ2-7,CASSRTGQGVYEQYF,TGTGCCAGCAGTCGCACGGGACAGGGTGTTTACGAGCAGTACTTC
NA,NA,TRBV7-8,TRBJ2-5,CASSLPVREETQYF,TGTGCCAGCAGCTTACCGGTCAGAGAAGAGACCCAGTACTTC
TRBD2,NA,TRBV20-1,TRBJ2-7,CSANLAGGGNEQYF,TGCAGTGCTAATCTAGCGGGAGGAGGGAATGAGCAGTACTTC
TRBD1,NA,TRBV27,TRBJ1-1,CASSWTGIANTEAFF,TGTGCCAGCAGTTGGACAGGTATAGCGAACACTGAAGCTTTCTTT
NA,few,TRBV28,TRBJ2-3,CASSASSRPSTDTQYF,TGTGCCAGCAGCGCGTCTAGCCGACCTAGCACAGATACGCAGTATTTT
TRBD2,NA,TRBV3-1,TRBJ2-7,CASSQDTGGVGEQYF,TGTGCCAGCAGCCAAGATACGGGGGGGGTCGGCGAGCAGTACTTC
TRBD2,NA,TRBV28,TRBJ2-7,CASSIASGREYEQYF,TGTGCCAGCAGTATCGCGAGCGGGAGGGAGTACGAGCAGTACTTC
NA,many,TRBV7-9,TRBJ2-3,CASSAASTDTQYF,TGTGCCAGCTCAGCGGCGAGCACAGATACGCAGTATTTT
TRBD1,NA,TRBV20-1,TRBJ1-2,CSASDDRGLDYGYTF,TGCAGTGCTAGTGACGACAGGGGGCTGGACTATGGCTACACCTTC
TRBD1,few,TRBV7-8,TRBJ2-7,CASSLEYGTGFHEQYF,TGTGCCAGCAGCTTAGAGTATGGGACAGGGTTTCACGAGCAGTACTTC
TRBD2,NA,TRBV14,TRBJ2-1,CASSQDLNWEGEQFF,TGTGCCAGCAGCCAAGATCTGAACTGGGAGGGTGAGCAGTTCTTC
NA,NA,TRBV28,TRBJ2-7,CASSSGGGDSFYEQYF,TGTGCCAGCAGTTCCGGCGGTGGAGATAGTTTCTACGAGCAGTACTTC
NA,few,TRBV7-2,TRBJ2-3,CASSFSLVGTDTQYF,TGTGCCAGCAGCTTTTCGTTGGTGGGCACAGATACGCAGTATTTT
NA,NA,TRBV7-2,TRBJ2-7,CASSPSYSEQYF,TGTGCCAGCAGCCCGTCTTATTCTGAGCAGTACTTC
NA,NA,TRBV9,TRBJ1-1,CASSVEARAEAFF,TGTGCCAGCAGCGTAGAGGCACGGGCTGAAGCTTTCTTT
NA,NA,TRBV5-1,TRBJ2-1,CASSPFTGNNEQFF,TGCGCCAGCAGTCCTTTTACAGGGAACAATGAGCAGTTCTTC
TRBD1,few,TRBV6-2/TRBV6-3,TRBJ1-1,CASRLAGGASTEAFF,TGTGCCAGCAGATTGGCAGGGGGCGCGAGTACTGAAGCTTTCTTT
NA,few,TRBV20-1,TRBJ1-2,CSASPGVYYGYTF,TGCAGTGCTAGCCCAGGGGTGTACTATGGCTACACCTTC
NA,NA,TRBV7-2,TRBJ2-3,CASRLQRADTGYF,TGTGCCAGCAGACTGCAGCGGGCAGATACGGGGTATTTT
NA,NA,TRBV4-1,TRBJ1-5,CASSQEGQKAHPQHF,TGCGCCAGCAGCCAAGAAGGACAAAAGGCGCACCCCCAGCATTTT
NA,few,TRBV29-1,TRBJ1-1,CSVAGHNTEAFF,TGCAGCGTTGCGGGACATAACACTGAAGCTTTCTTT
TRBD2,NA,TRBV7-2,TRBJ2-5,CASSLTSGTYQETQYF,TGTGCCAGCAGCCTCACGAGCGGGACCTACCAAGAGACCCAGTACTTC
TRBD2,few,TRBV14,TRBJ2-1,CASSRNLGVAGGSSYNEQFF,TGTGCCAGCAGCCGCAACCTAGGGGTAGCGGGGGGAAGCTCCTACAATGAGCAGTTCTTC
TRBD2,few,TRBV7-9,TRBJ2-1,CASSWGLAAHNEQFF,TGTGCCAGCAGCTGGGGACTAGCGGCCCACAATGAGCAGTTCTTC
TRBD2,few,TRBV20-1,TRBJ2-5,CSVSTSGRVETQYF,TGCAGTGTTTCGACTAGCGGGAGGGTCGAGACCCAGTACTTC
NA,NA,TRBV20-1,TRBJ1-6,CSAGGDSPLHF,TGCAGTGCCGGAGGTGATTCACCCCTCCACTTT
NA,NA,TRBV5-1,TRBJ1-6,CASSSKRGFNSPLHF,TGCGCCAGCAGCTCGAAACGGGGATTTAATTCACCCCTCCACTTT
TRBD1,many,TRBV12-3/TRBV12-4,TRBJ1-5,CASSSRDRNQPQHF,TGTGCCAGCAGTTCCCGGGACAGAAATCAGCCCCAGCATTTT
TRBD1,few,TRBV18,TRBJ1-1,CASSPPRGQTFLQAFF,TGTGCCAGCTCACCACCGCGGGGACAGACATTCCTTCAAGCTTTCTTT
NA,few,TRBV6-2/TRBV6-3,TRBJ1-1,CASSYWKANTEAFF,TGTGCCAGCAGTTACTGGAAGGCAAACACTGAAGCTTTCTTT
TRBD1,NA,TRBV27,TRBJ2-7,CASSLRQGLSGEQYF,TGTGCCAGCAGTTTAAGACAGGGATTATCCGGCGAGCAGTACTTC
NA,NA,TRBV6-5,TRBJ2-4,CASRTWGAKNIQYF,TGTGCCAGCAGAACGTGGGGGGCCAAAAACATTCAGTACTTC